This TCR beta chain appears in the sequencing data of a study of CXCR3-negative and CXCR3-positive naive CD8 T cells. Study-wide findings and caveats: Similarly elevated diversity marked both naive subsets, with memory CD8+ cells showing far lower diversity. Fresh PBMCs were used in most assays, and CXCR3 expression partially decreased after cryopreservation.

Worth noting for this clonotype: Its antigen is currently unknown.

The authors prepared UMI-labeled TRB cDNA libraries by 5' RACE. TCRdb reprocessed the 5' RACE reads, with one entry per CDR3 protein and no DNA. This repertoire includes about 56,000 distinct CDR3 sequences. CDR3 length: 13 residues. Germline loops: CDR1 SGHAT, CDR2 FQNNGV. The clonotype was recovered from a human donor in good health. Some clones in this sample may be carry-over from other donors' samples. V gene TRBV11-2 combines with J gene TRBJ2-7. Sequenced material: memory CD8+ T cells from blood. This CDR3 is CASSPGNSYEQYF.